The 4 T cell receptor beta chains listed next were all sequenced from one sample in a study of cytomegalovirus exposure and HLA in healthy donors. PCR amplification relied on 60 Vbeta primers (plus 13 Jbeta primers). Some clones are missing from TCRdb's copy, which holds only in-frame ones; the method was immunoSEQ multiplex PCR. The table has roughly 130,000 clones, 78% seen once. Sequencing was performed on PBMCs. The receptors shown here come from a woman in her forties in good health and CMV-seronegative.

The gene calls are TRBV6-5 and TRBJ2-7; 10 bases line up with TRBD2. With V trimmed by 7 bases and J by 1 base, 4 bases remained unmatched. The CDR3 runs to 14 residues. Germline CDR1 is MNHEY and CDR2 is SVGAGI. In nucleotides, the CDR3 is TGTGCCAGCAAGCTAGCGGGGGTTTCCTACGAGCAGTACTTC. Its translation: CASKLAGVSYEQYF.

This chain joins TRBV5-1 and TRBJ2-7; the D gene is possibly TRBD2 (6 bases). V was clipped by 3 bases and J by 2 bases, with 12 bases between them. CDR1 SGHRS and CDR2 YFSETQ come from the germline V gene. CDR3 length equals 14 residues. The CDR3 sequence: CASSSPGETYEQYF. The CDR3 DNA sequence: TGCGCCAGCAGCTCCCCGGGAGAGACCTACGAGCAGTACTTC.

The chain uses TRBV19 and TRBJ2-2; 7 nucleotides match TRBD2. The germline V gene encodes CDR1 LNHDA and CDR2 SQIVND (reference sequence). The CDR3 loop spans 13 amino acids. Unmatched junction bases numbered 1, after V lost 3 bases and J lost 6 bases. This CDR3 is CASSISGAGELFF. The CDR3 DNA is TGTGCCAGTAGTATCAGCGGGGCCGGGGAGCTGTTTTTT.

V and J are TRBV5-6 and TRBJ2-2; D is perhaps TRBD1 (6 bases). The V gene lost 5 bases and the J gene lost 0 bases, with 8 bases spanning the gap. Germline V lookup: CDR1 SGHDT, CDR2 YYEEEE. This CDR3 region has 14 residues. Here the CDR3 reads CASSRTANTGELFF. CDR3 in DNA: TGTGCCAGCAGTAGGACAGCGAACACCGGGGAGCTGTTTTTT.